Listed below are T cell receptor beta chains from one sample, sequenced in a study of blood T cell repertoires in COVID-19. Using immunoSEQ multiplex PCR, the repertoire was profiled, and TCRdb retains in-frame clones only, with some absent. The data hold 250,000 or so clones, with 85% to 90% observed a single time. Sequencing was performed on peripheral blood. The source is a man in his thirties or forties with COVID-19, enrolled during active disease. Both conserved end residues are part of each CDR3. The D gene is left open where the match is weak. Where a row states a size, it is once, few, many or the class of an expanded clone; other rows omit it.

cdr3_nt: TGCGCCAGCGCGCGGCCCGGTGTCGGGGAGCTGTTTTTT
cdr3_aa: CASARPGVGELFF
clone_size: NA
d_call: NA
j_call: TRBJ2-2
v_call: TRBV5-1

cdr3_nt: TGTGCCAGCAGCCCCCCCTCCGCAGGGGGCAGGAGCTCCTACGAGCAGTACTTC
cdr3_aa: CASSPPSAGGRSSYEQYF
clone_size: NA
d_call: TRBD1
j_call: TRBJ2-7
v_call: TRBV11-2

cdr3_nt: TGTGCCAGCAGTTTATTGTCAGGGCGTGAAGCTTTCTTT
cdr3_aa: CASSLLSGREAFF
clone_size: NA
d_call: NA
j_call: TRBJ1-1
v_call: TRBV28

cdr3_nt: TGTGCCAGCAGTAAACTTACAGGGGCCCACTCCTACGAGCAGTACTTC
cdr3_aa: CASSKLTGAHSYEQYF
clone_size: NA
d_call: TRBD1
j_call: TRBJ2-7
v_call: TRBV5-6

cdr3_nt: TGTGCCAGCAGCTTGGGAGCAGGGGGCGCGAACACCATATATTTT
cdr3_aa: CASSLGAGGANTIYF
clone_size: NA
d_call: TRBD1
j_call: TRBJ1-3
v_call: TRBV5-6

cdr3_nt: TGTGCCAGCAGTTCGACGACAGGTTCCTACGAGCAGTACTTC
cdr3_aa: CASSSTTGSYEQYF
clone_size: once
d_call: NA
j_call: TRBJ2-7
v_call: TRBV28

cdr3_nt: TGTGCCAGCAGCTTCTCTCCGGGTAGGGAGCAGTTCTTC
cdr3_aa: CASSFSPGREQFF
clone_size: NA
d_call: NA
j_call: TRBJ2-1
v_call: TRBV5-8

cdr3_nt: TGTGCCAGCAGTTTTGGGCTACGGAACACCGGGGAGCTGTTTTTT
cdr3_aa: CASSFGLRNTGELFF
clone_size: NA
d_call: NA
j_call: TRBJ2-2
v_call: TRBV28

cdr3_nt: TGTGCCAGCTCCCGAAGTCCGACAGGGAGCATATTCTCAACTAATGAAAAACTGTTTTTT
cdr3_aa: CASSRSPTGSIFSTNEKLFF
clone_size: once
d_call: TRBD1
j_call: TRBJ1-4
v_call: TRBV18

cdr3_nt: TGTGCCAGCAGCTCACGAACAGGGTTGGGGAGCTATGGCTACACCTTC
cdr3_aa: CASSSRTGLGSYGYTF
clone_size: NA
d_call: NA
j_call: TRBJ1-2
v_call: TRBV5-6

cdr3_nt: TGTGCCAGCAGCCGACAGGGGGCCACCGGGGAGCTGTTTTTT
cdr3_aa: CASSRQGATGELFF
clone_size: few
d_call: TRBD1
j_call: TRBJ2-2
v_call: TRBV7-9

cdr3_nt: TGTGCCAGCAGCCAAAATCGACAGGGCTACGAGCAGTACTTC
cdr3_aa: CASSQNRQGYEQYF
clone_size: NA
d_call: TRBD1
j_call: TRBJ2-7
v_call: TRBV6-5

cdr3_nt: TGTGCCAGCAGCCGGTTGGGGCAGATGAACACTGAAGCTTTCTTT
cdr3_aa: CASSRLGQMNTEAFF
clone_size: once
d_call: NA
j_call: TRBJ1-1
v_call: TRBV9

cdr3_nt: TGTGCCAGTAGTTCTTCAGGGGGGCCCACCGGGGAGCTGTTTTTT
cdr3_aa: CASSSSGGPTGELFF
clone_size: NA
d_call: NA
j_call: TRBJ2-2
v_call: TRBV2

cdr3_nt: TGTGCCAGCAGCTCTCCATCACAGGGAAATCAGCCCCAGCATTTT
cdr3_aa: CASSSPSQGNQPQHF
clone_size: NA
d_call: NA
j_call: TRBJ1-5
v_call: TRBV7-2

cdr3_nt: TGTGCTAGTGCTTTGGGGGGCCGTTTGTTTGGACCCAATGAAAAACTGTTTTTT
cdr3_aa: CASALGGRLFGPNEKLFF
clone_size: NA
d_call: NA
j_call: TRBJ1-4
v_call: TRBV12-5

cdr3_nt: TGTGCCAGCAGCTTAGATAGTTGGAACTATGGCTACACCTTC
cdr3_aa: CASSLDSWNYGYTF
clone_size: NA
d_call: NA
j_call: TRBJ1-2
v_call: TRBV7-2

cdr3_nt: TGTGCCATCAGCCAGGGGGCTTGGACCGGGGAGCTGTTTTTT
cdr3_aa: CAISQGAWTGELFF
clone_size: NA
d_call: TRBD1
j_call: TRBJ2-2
v_call: TRBV10-3

cdr3_nt: TGTGCCAGCAGTGAGGCTTGGCAGTTCTTC
cdr3_aa: CASSEAWQFF
clone_size: NA
d_call: NA
j_call: TRBJ2-1
v_call: TRBV2

cdr3_nt: TGTGCCAGCGGCCGGGACACCTCCTACGAGCAGTACTTC
cdr3_aa: CASGRDTSYEQYF
clone_size: NA
d_call: NA
j_call: TRBJ2-7
v_call: TRBV7-9

cdr3_nt: TGTGCCAGCAGCCTCGGGAGCAATGAGCAGTTCTTC
cdr3_aa: CASSLGSNEQFF
clone_size: NA
d_call: NA
j_call: TRBJ2-1
v_call: TRBV11-3

cdr3_nt: TGTGCCAGCAGCTTGCAGCTGACAGGGGGAAACTATGGCTACACCTTC
cdr3_aa: CASSLQLTGGNYGYTF
clone_size: NA
d_call: TRBD1
j_call: TRBJ1-2
v_call: TRBV5-8

cdr3_nt: TGTGCCAGCTCACCCCAGTCGACAGGGAAGGATGGCTACACCTTC
cdr3_aa: CASSPQSTGKDGYTF
clone_size: NA
d_call: TRBD1
j_call: TRBJ1-2
v_call: TRBV18

cdr3_nt: TGTGCCAGCAACTTGGCAAGGGCCAGTGAGGGTGTAAAGCACGGGGAGCTGTTTTTT
cdr3_aa: CASNLARASEGVKHGELFF
clone_size: NA
d_call: NA
j_call: TRBJ2-2
v_call: TRBV5-5

cdr3_nt: TGTGCCAGCAGCTTGGATGGGTCTGGACAGAACACTGAAGCTTTCTTT
cdr3_aa: CASSLDGSGQNTEAFF
clone_size: NA
d_call: NA
j_call: TRBJ1-1
v_call: TRBV5-6

cdr3_nt: TGTGCCAGCAGGACCCCGTTAGGAGGGCTGAGTGGCTACACCTTC
cdr3_aa: CASRTPLGGLSGYTF
clone_size: NA
d_call: NA
j_call: TRBJ1-2
v_call: TRBV28

cdr3_nt: TGTGCCAGCAGCCGCAGGGAGGGGTCTGAAGCTTTCTTT
cdr3_aa: CASSRREGSEAFF
clone_size: few
d_call: NA
j_call: TRBJ1-1
v_call: TRBV6-5

cdr3_nt: TGTGCCAGCAGTCCTTGGACAGGTCCAGATACGCAGTATTTT
cdr3_aa: CASSPWTGPDTQYF
clone_size: once
d_call: TRBD1
j_call: TRBJ2-3
v_call: TRBV27

cdr3_nt: TGCGCCAGCAGCTCCAGGACTAGCGGGGGGGCCCCCTACAATGAGCAGTTCTTC
cdr3_aa: CASSSRTSGGAPYNEQFF
clone_size: NA
d_call: TRBD2
j_call: TRBJ2-1
v_call: TRBV5-1

cdr3_nt: TGTGCCAGCAGCGTGACAGGGGGCGCCTACACCTTC
cdr3_aa: CASSVTGGAYTF
clone_size: NA
d_call: TRBD1
j_call: TRBJ1-2
v_call: TRBV7-9

cdr3_nt: TGTGCCAGCAACAAGGACAGTAACTATGGCTACACCTTC
cdr3_aa: CASNKDSNYGYTF
clone_size: NA
d_call: NA
j_call: TRBJ1-2
v_call: TRBV12-3/TRBV12-4

cdr3_nt: TGTGCCAGTAGACGGAGCAGCCTCTTGGGGACAGGGTTAGTAAATGAGCAGTTCTTC
cdr3_aa: CASRRSSLLGTGLVNEQFF
clone_size: NA
d_call: TRBD1
j_call: TRBJ2-1
v_call: TRBV19

cdr3_nt: TGTGCCAGCAGCCCCGGTTTTGATTACCTCTCCTACGAGCAGTACTTC
cdr3_aa: CASSPGFDYLSYEQYF
clone_size: NA
d_call: NA
j_call: TRBJ2-7
v_call: TRBV11-2

cdr3_nt: TGCGCCAGCAGCTTGGGCGACAGGAATATGAACACTGAAGCTTTCTTT
cdr3_aa: CASSLGDRNMNTEAFF
clone_size: NA
d_call: NA
j_call: TRBJ1-1
v_call: TRBV5-1

cdr3_nt: TGCGCCAGCAGCTCGACAGGGGGGAACTATGGCTACACCTTC
cdr3_aa: CASSSTGGNYGYTF
clone_size: once
d_call: TRBD1
j_call: TRBJ1-2
v_call: TRBV5-1

cdr3_nt: TGCGCCAGCAGCCAAGATCCTACCCCTCGCCTTAATGAAAAACTGTTTTTT
cdr3_aa: CASSQDPTPRLNEKLFF
clone_size: once
d_call: NA
j_call: TRBJ1-4
v_call: TRBV4-1

cdr3_nt: TGCGCCAGCAGCACCCGGACAGGGGTAGGTTCCGAAGCTTTCTTT
cdr3_aa: CASSTRTGVGSEAFF
clone_size: NA
d_call: TRBD1
j_call: TRBJ1-1
v_call: TRBV5-1

cdr3_nt: TGTGCCAGCTCTGTAGGGCAGGTGGGACTCTATGGCTACACCTTC
cdr3_aa: CASSVGQVGLYGYTF
clone_size: NA
d_call: NA
j_call: TRBJ1-2
v_call: TRBV9

cdr3_nt: TGTGCCAGCTCACCACTGTCCCGGGACAGTCTCTATGGCTACACCTTC
cdr3_aa: CASSPLSRDSLYGYTF
clone_size: NA
d_call: TRBD1
j_call: TRBJ1-2
v_call: TRBV18

cdr3_nt: TGTGCCAGCAGTTTTAGTCCGGGGGCGAACACCGGGGAGCTGTTTTTT
cdr3_aa: CASSFSPGANTGELFF
clone_size: NA
d_call: NA
j_call: TRBJ2-2
v_call: TRBV27

cdr3_nt: TGTGCCAGCAGCTCCGCGCCAGGCCCCTTTAACTATGGCTACACCTTC
cdr3_aa: CASSSAPGPFNYGYTF
clone_size: NA
d_call: NA
j_call: TRBJ1-2
v_call: TRBV7-2

cdr3_nt: TGTGCCAGTAGTTTAACGACAGGGGGCTCCTACGAGCAGTACTTC
cdr3_aa: CASSLTTGGSYEQYF
clone_size: NA
d_call: TRBD1
j_call: TRBJ2-7
v_call: TRBV19

cdr3_nt: TGTGCCAGCAGCTTTGGACAGGGTGGGTCCTACGAGCAGTACTTC
cdr3_aa: CASSFGQGGSYEQYF
clone_size: NA
d_call: TRBD1
j_call: TRBJ2-7
v_call: TRBV7-8

cdr3_nt: TGTGCCAGCAGCTCCAGGGGAATCGGCGCAAATTCACCCCTCCACTTT
cdr3_aa: CASSSRGIGANSPLHF
clone_size: once
d_call: NA
j_call: TRBJ1-6
v_call: TRBV7-8

cdr3_nt: TGTGCCAGCAGCTACGAGACAGGGGAGGACAATGAGCAGTTCTTC
cdr3_aa: CASSYETGEDNEQFF
clone_size: NA
d_call: TRBD1
j_call: TRBJ2-1
v_call: TRBV5-8

cdr3_nt: TGTGCCTGGAGTGAGGGTCGGGGGGGGATCTATAGCAATCAGCCCCAGCATTTT
cdr3_aa: CAWSEGRGGIYSNQPQHF
clone_size: once
d_call: NA
j_call: TRBJ1-5
v_call: TRBV30

cdr3_nt: TGTGCCAGCAGCGAGGGACAGGGGGGATACAATGAGCAGTTCTTC
cdr3_aa: CASSEGQGGYNEQFF
clone_size: NA
d_call: TRBD1
j_call: TRBJ2-1
v_call: TRBV9

cdr3_nt: TGTGCCAGCAGTTCCTACAGGGTCAGCACTGAAGCTTTCTTT
cdr3_aa: CASSSYRVSTEAFF
clone_size: NA
d_call: NA
j_call: TRBJ1-1
v_call: TRBV6-2/TRBV6-3

cdr3_nt: TGTGCCAGCAGCTTAGGGGCGGGAGGGAGGACCTACGAGCAGTACTTC
cdr3_aa: CASSLGAGGRTYEQYF
clone_size: NA
d_call: TRBD2
j_call: TRBJ2-7
v_call: TRBV7-2

cdr3_nt: TGTGCCACCAGCAGAGAGAGAGGACAGGGGAAACGGGAGCAGTACTTC
cdr3_aa: CATSRERGQGKREQYF
clone_size: NA
d_call: TRBD1
j_call: TRBJ2-7
v_call: TRBV15

cdr3_nt: TGTGCCAGCAGCTCCGGACTAGCGGGAGGGCCGAGCTCCTACGAGCAGTACTTC
cdr3_aa: CASSSGLAGGPSSYEQYF
clone_size: NA
d_call: TRBD2
j_call: TRBJ2-7
v_call: TRBV5-4

cdr3_nt: TGTGCCAGCAGTGCGGTCGGGACTAGTCCCTACAATGAGCAGTTCTTC
cdr3_aa: CASSAVGTSPYNEQFF
clone_size: NA
d_call: TRBD2
j_call: TRBJ2-1
v_call: TRBV2